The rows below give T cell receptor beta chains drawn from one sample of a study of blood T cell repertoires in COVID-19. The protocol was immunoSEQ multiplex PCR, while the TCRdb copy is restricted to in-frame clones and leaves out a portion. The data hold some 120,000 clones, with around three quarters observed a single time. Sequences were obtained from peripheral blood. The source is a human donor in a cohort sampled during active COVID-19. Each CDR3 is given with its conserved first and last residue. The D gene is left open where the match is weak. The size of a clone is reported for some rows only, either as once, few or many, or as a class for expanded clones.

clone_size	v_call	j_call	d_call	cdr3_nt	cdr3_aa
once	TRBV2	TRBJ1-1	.	TGTGCCAGCAGTGAAGGGGCAGGGGAGACTGAAGCTTTCTTT	CASSEGAGETEAFF
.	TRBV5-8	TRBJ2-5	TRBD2	TGTGCCAGCAGCTATGGACTAGCGGGGGGAGAGACCCAGTACTTC	CASSYGLAGGETQYF
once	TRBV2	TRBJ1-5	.	TGTGCCGACCGAGCGGGGGTTAATCAGCCCCAGCATTTT	CADRAGVNQPQHF
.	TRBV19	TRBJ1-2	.	TGTGCCAGTAGAGTATATGGGGGGATCCCGGCGGCGGGGTATGGCTACACCTTC	CASRVYGGIPAAGYGYTF
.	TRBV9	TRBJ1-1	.	TGTGCCAGCAGCGCCAATCGACGAGCCCGGAGGACTGAAGCTTTCTTT	CASSANRRARRTEAFF
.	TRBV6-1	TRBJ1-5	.	TGTGCCAGCAGTGGGACTGGGACTTTTGGTAATCAGCCCCAGCATTTT	CASSGTGTFGNQPQHF
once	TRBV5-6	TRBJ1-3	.	TGTGCCAGCAGCTTAGGGGTGTCTGGAAACACCATATATTTT	CASSLGVSGNTIYF
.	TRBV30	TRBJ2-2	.	TGTGCCTGGCAGGGGAGGGACACCGGGGAGCTGTTTTTT	CAWQGRDTGELFF
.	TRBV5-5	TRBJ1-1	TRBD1	TGTGCCAGCAGCGTTAACAGGGGGGGTTGGAACACTGAAGCTTTCTTT	CASSVNRGGWNTEAFF
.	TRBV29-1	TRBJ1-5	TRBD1	TGCAGCGTTGTAGGGACAGGGGTTTGCAATCAGCCCCAGCATTTT	CSVVGTGVCNQPQHF
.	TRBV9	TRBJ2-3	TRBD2	TGTGCCAGCAGCGTATTAAGCGGGGGGGCGTTGAACACAGATACGCAGTATTTT	CASSVLSGGALNTDTQYF
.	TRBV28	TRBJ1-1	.	TGTGCCAGCAGTTCGCGGCCCTACACTGAAGCTTTCTTT	CASSSRPYTEAFF
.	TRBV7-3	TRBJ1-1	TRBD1	TGTGCCAGCAGCCCGGAGACAGGGGGCACTGAAGCTTTCTTT	CASSPETGGTEAFF
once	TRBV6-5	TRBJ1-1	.	TGTGCCAGCAGTATAGGGGCCCTGAGGAACACTGAAGCTTTCTTT	CASSIGALRNTEAFF
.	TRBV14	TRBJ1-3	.	TGTGCCAGCAGCCCGCCCGGGACAAGATCTAGAAACACCATATATTTT	CASSPPGTRSRNTIYF
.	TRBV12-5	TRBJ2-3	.	TGTGCTAGTGGCCGGGACAACACAGATACGCAGTATTTT	CASGRDNTDTQYF
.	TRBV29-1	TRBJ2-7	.	TGCAGCGCCGGTGACTACGAGCAGTACTTC	CSAGDYEQYF
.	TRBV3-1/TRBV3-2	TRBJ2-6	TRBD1	TGTGCCAGCAGCCCCGGACAGGGAGGATCTGGGGCCAACGTCCTGACTTTC	CASSPGQGGSGANVLTF
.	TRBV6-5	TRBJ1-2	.	TGTGCCAGCAGTTCCCAGGGTAACTATGGCTACACCTTC	CASSSQGNYGYTF
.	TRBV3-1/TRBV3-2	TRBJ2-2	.	TGTGCCAGCAGCCGGACAGGGAGGGCCGGGGAGCTGTTTTTT	CASSRTGRAGELFF
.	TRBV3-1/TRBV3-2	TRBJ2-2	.	TGTCCCACCCGCCAAGGGGGCGGGGGACGTACCGGGGAGCTGTTTTTT	CPTRQGGGGRTGELFF
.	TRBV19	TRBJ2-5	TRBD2	TGTGCCAGTAATATGGGGGGGTACCAAGAGACCCAGTACTTC	CASNMGGYQETQYF
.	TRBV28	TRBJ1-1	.	TGTGCCAGCAGCCTGCGTACTTACACTGAAGCTTTCTTT	CASSLRTYTEAFF
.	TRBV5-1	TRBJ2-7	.	TGCGCCAGCAGCACGCAGACGTTCGCCACGGGAGAGCAGTACTTC	CASSTQTFATGEQYF
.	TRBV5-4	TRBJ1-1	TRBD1	TGTGCCAGCAGCTTGGGGACAGGGGGCTCGAACACTGAAGCTTTCTTT	CASSLGTGGSNTEAFF
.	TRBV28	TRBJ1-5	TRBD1	TGTGCCAGCAGAAGGACAGGGGGCAATGGCAATCAGCCCCAGCATTTT	CASRRTGGNGNQPQHF
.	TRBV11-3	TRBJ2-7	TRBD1	TGTGCCAGCAGCTCCGACAGGGACCCCTACGAGCAGTACTTC	CASSSDRDPYEQYF
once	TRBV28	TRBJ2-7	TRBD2	TGTGCCAGCAGGACCGGGACTAGCTCCTACGAGCAGTACTTC	CASRTGTSSYEQYF
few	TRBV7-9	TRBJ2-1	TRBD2	TGTGCCAGCAGCTTAGGGTCTAGCGGGGGGACCTCTAGATACAATGAGCAGTTCTTC	CASSLGSSGGTSRYNEQFF
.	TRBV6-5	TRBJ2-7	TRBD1	TGTGCCAGCAGACGACTGACAGGGGTCGATTACTTC	CASRRLTGVDYF
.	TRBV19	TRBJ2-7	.	TGTGCCAGTAGTACGCCGACAGACGGGACAAACGAGCAGTACTTC	CASSTPTDGTNEQYF
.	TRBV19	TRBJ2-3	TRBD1	TGTGCCAGTAGTGTTCAGACAGGGGGCACAGATACGCAGTATTTT	CASSVQTGGTDTQYF
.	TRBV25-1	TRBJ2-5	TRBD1	TGTGCCAGCAGTGGGGACAGGCTAGAGACCCAGTACTTC	CASSGDRLETQYF
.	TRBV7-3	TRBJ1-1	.	TGTGCCAGCAGCTTGGCCCTGAACACTGAAGCTTTCTTT	CASSLALNTEAFF
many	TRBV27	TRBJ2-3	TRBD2	TGTGCCAGCAGTTTAAGCCTAGCGGGGGGGGCTACGCAGTATTTT	CASSLSLAGGATQYF
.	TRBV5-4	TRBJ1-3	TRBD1	TGTGCCAGCAGCTTGGGGACAGGGGGCTCTGGAAACACCATATATTTT	CASSLGTGGSGNTIYF
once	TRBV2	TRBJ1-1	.	TGTGCCAGCAGTTACGCAGGGCTCCCAAACACTGAAGCTTTCTTT	CASSYAGLPNTEAFF
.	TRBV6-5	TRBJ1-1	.	TGTGCCAGCAGTTACAACTTGGAGACTGAAGCTTTCTTT	CASSYNLETEAFF
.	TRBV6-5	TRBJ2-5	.	TGTGCCAGCAGTCAGGGGAAGAAGACCCAGTACTTC	CASSQGKKTQYF
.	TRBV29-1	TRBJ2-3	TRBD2	TGCAGTTCCGCGGGGGATACTAGCACAGATACGCAGTATTTT	CSSAGDTSTDTQYF
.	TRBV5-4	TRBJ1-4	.	TGTGCCAGCAGCTCCCAGGGCGTACCTAATGAAAAACTGTTTTTT	CASSSQGVPNEKLFF
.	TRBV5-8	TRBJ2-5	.	TGTGCCAGCAGCTTGGCCCTAGGATTGGGAGAGACCCAGTACTTC	CASSLALGLGETQYF
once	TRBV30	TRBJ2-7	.	TGTGCCTGGAGTGTACTGGCCGGGGGCTACGAGCAGTACTTC	CAWSVLAGGYEQYF
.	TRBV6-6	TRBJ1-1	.	TGTGCCTCTAGCGGGGTGAACACTGAAGCTTTCTTT	CASSGVNTEAFF
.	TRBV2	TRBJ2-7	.	TGTGCCAGCAGTGAGACAGCCTACGAGCAGTACTTC	CASSETAYEQYF
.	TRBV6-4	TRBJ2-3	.	TGTGCCAGCAGTGTGGGCTCCCGGCAAGATACGCAGTATTTT	CASSVGSRQDTQYF
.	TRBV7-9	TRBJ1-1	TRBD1	TGTGCCAGCAGCTCAACAGGGGGTGGAACTGAAGCTTTCTTT	CASSSTGGGTEAFF
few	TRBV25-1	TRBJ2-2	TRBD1	TGTGCCAGCAGACAGGGGAGGAACACCGGGGAGCTGTTTTTT	CASRQGRNTGELFF
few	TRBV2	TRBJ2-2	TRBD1	TGTGCCAGCAGTGAAAACGGCCAGGGGGAGTCCAAGCTGTTTTTT	CASSENGQGESKLFF
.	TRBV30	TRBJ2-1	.	TGTGCCTGGATACTGAGGGGGTCATACAATGAGCAGTTCTTC	CAWILRGSYNEQFF
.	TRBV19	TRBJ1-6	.	TGTGCCAGTAGTCCCCTCGGGGTAAAGGATTCACCCCTCCACTTT	CASSPLGVKDSPLHF
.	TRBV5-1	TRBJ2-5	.	TGCGCCAGCAGCTCACCGCCTGCGGAGACCCAGTACTTC	CASSSPPAETQYF